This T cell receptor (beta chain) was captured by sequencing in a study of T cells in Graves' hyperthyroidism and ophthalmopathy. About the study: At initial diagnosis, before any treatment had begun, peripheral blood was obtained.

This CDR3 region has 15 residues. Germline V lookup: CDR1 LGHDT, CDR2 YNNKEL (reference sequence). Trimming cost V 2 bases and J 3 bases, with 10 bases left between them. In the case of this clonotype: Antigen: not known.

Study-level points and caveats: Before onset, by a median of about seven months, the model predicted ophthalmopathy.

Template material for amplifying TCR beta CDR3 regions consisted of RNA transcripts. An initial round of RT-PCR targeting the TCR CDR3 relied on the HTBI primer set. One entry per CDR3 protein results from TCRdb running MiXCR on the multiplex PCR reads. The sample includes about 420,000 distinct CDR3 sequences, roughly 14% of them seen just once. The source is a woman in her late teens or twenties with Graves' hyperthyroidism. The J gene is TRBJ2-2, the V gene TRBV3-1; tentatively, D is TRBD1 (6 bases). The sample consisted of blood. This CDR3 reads CASSQLPGDTGELFF. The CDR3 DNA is TGTGCCAGCAGCCAACTTCCAGGGGACACCGGGGAGCTGTTTTTT.